This T cell receptor beta chain was sequenced in a study of T-cell memory formation after mild COVID-19. Study observations and caveats: Researchers found some responding clones in pre-infection memory, a sign that cross-reactive memory joined.

V was clipped by 1 base and J by 2 bases, with 5 bases between them. This CDR3 is 13 amino acids long. Germline CDR1 is SGHDN and CDR2 is FVKESK. This clonotype showed up many times. Its antigen is as yet unknown. TCRdb re-analysed the 5' RACE reads in MiXCR, keeping a single row per CDR3 protein. Here the sample spans 250,000 to 300,000 distinct CDR3 sequences, 15% to 20% being singletons. Sequencing was done on a sample of PBMCs or a T cell subset sorted from them (not recorded which). The rearrangement uses TRBV14 and TRBJ1-2; the D gene is possibly TRBD1 (5 bases). This TCR was sampled from a man aged 18 to 29 who had mild COVID-19 (a few samples of this study predate the infection). Cell type and time point are not known. The DNA of the CDR3 is TGTGCCAGCAGCCAAGGGGGCAACTATGGCTACACCTTC. It translates to CASSQGGNYGYTF.